The following is a TCR beta chain sequence with its context. What it binds is unknown. TCRdb keeps only in-frame clones here, not all; method: immunoSEQ multiplex PCR. Among more than 150,000 clones, 75% to 90% were seen once, and the ten largest hold just over 9%. The data originate from a study of T cell responses to AZD1222 COVID-19 vaccine. Whole-study results and caveats: Nearly half of the spike-specific TCRs reportedly recognize variant regions that carry no mutations. Donors skewed white British and female; clonal diversity was possibly underestimated.

Unmatched junction bases numbered 6, after V lost 0 bases and J lost 0 bases. The CDR3 covers 17 residues. From germline, CDR1 is SGDLS and CDR2 YYNGEE. Second-dose intervals of approximately 4 or approximately 12 weeks were pooled. The receptor's source is an adult who received the AZD1222 COVID-19 vaccine. The V gene is TRBV9, the J gene TRBJ1-3; 7 bases are shared with TRBD1. Source: peripheral blood, taken 28 days after the second AZD1222 dose. The CDR3 protein is CASSVGGTAISGNTIYF. The CDR3 nucleotides are TGTGCCAGCAGCGTAGGGGGGACAGCGATCTCTGGAAACACCATATATTTT.